A single TCR beta chain is shown here with its context. This clonotype was counted at least ten times. Its antigen is not yet known. The input lacks base qualities; no much larger clone sits a single base away. The trim is 4 bases for V and 7 bases for J, with a gap of 19 bases between the germline ends. The CDR3 sequence holds 16 residues, the cysteine and phenylalanine included. Just the 48-base CDR3 DNA is kept, in frame starting at base 1. Reading the germline V gene (reference sequence) gives CDR1 MNHEY and CDR2 SMNVEV. Ophthalmopathy patients were characterized by moderately to severely active disease, a Clinical Activity Score of at least 3, a NOSPECS grade of at least 4, and a disease duration under 3 months. Anyone with other autoimmune diseases, uncontrolled infections, pregnancy or lactation was excluded from the study. Clinical symptoms, serum thyroxine, TRAb, thyroid ultrasound and orbital computed tomography were used for diagnosis. Ficoll-Paque density gradient centrifugation was used to isolate PBMCs from approximately 11 ml of fresh peripheral blood. Total RNA was extracted with Trizol reagent and quality-checked on an Agilent 2100 Bioanalyzer.

This sample was taken from a study of Graves' ophthalmopathy and Graves' hyperthyroidism (dated by TCRdb to about 2018). Turning to the overall study: Peripheral blood was collected before any treatment was given, at the time of initial diagnosis. The study used TCR beta repertoire signatures to distinguish Graves' ophthalmopathy from Graves' hyperthyroidism and to predict progression to ophthalmopathy. In total, some 130 blood samples were TCR-sequenced: 43 ophthalmopathy, some 75 hyperthyroidism and 17 hyperthyroidism-to-ophthalmopathy patients. To explore V-J signatures that distinguish ophthalmopathy from hyperthyroidism, a discovery set of around 100 patients was enrolled, made up of over 40 with ophthalmopathy and 57 with stable hyperthyroidism. For independent validation, a separate cohort was made up of 18 hyperthyroidism patients plus 17 patients who later progressed from hyperthyroidism to ophthalmopathy. In a handful of hyperthyroidism patients, the T-cell repertoire of thyroid tissue was compared with the T-cell repertoire of blood. Following sample collection, hyperthyroidism patients were given methimazole at a starting dose of 30 mg daily, and ophthalmopathy patients were given high-dose intravenous methylprednisolone. The 85 to 100 discovery patients were randomly split 7:3 into training and test sets.

For repertoire sequencing, TCR beta CDR3 regions were amplified from RNA transcripts. The first round of RT-PCR was done with HTBI primers and the Qiagen OneStep RT-PCR kit, and was followed by a second round of multiplex PCR, then size selection and purification. Libraries were sequenced paired-end with 100 bp reads on an Illumina HiSeq2000. Concerning the study's data processing: SOAPnuke was used to process the reads, removing any read that contained adapters or uncalled bases, had a mean Phred below 15, or lacked an exact match to the constant primer or identifier. COPE v1.2.5 was used to merge the high-quality paired reads. Unique nucleotide sequences were defined as clonotypes and aligned to IMGT TRB V, D and J references using MiTCR v1.1. Only V-J combinations with frequency above 0.0001 were analysed, covering 99.2% of repertoires. For each V-J combination, a TCR clonal expansion and chaos score was defined as the ratio of F50 clonal expansion to chaos observed in the TCRdist matrix. Welch's t-statistics and random forest were used to narrow the features down to more than 10 V-J combinations, which were then fed into a naive Bayes classifier. The Morisita-Horn index was used to measure how similar the thyroid and blood repertoires were. The raw public data were reprocessed by TCRdb itself: fastp quality trimming at Q25, MiXCR clonotype calling, in-frame beta chains only. CDR3 protein sequences are deduplicated, and each keeps its most common genes and DNA. TCRdb's processing, not the study's, gives the V and J calls here. Recorded for this sample are roughly 400,000 distinct CDR3 sequences; 15% to 20% of them occurred a single time. The leading ten clones occupy around 1.6% of the sample.

The paper as a whole reports these results and caveats: Most expanded thyroid clonotypes with frequency above 0.001 were also detected in blood, suggesting blood repertoires may reflect the thyroid immune response. Sample size was not predetermined statistically, and investigators were not blinded to group allocation. Ophthalmopathy was separated from stable hyperthyroidism by the 13-signature model with about 90% sensitivity and about 81% specificity in cross-validation and with 80%/75% in the test set. In validation, the model predicted ophthalmopathy progression with 55% to 71% sensitivity and 72.22% specificity; about a dozen predicted patients were CT-confirmed with GO in a median of 6.5 months.

This receptor was obtained from a young woman with Graves' ophthalmopathy. Donor details come from another sample of the same person, matched by shared clones. The sequence is built from TRBV27 and TRBJ2-2; the D gene lacks a confident call. Sequenced sample: peripheral blood. The CDR3 in this case is CASSSTGTVKGGELFF. The DNA sequence is TGTGCCAGCAGTTCGACCGGAACTGTCAAGGGCGGGGAGCTGTTTTTT.